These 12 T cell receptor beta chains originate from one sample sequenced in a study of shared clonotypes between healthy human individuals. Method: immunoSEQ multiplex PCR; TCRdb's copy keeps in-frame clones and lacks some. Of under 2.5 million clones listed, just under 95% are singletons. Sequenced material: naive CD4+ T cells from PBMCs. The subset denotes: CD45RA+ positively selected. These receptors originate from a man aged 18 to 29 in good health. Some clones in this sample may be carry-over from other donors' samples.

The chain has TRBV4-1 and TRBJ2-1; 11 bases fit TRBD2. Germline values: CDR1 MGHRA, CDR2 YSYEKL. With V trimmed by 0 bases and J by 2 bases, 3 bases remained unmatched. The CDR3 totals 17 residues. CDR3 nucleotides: TGCGCCAGCAGCCAAGAGGGTAGCGGGAGGGCCTACAATGAGCAGTTCTTC. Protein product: CASSQEGSGRAYNEQFF.

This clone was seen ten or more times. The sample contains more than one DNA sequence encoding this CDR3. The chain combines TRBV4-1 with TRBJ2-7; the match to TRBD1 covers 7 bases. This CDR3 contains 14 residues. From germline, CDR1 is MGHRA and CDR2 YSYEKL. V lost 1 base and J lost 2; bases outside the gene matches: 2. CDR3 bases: TGCGCCAGCAGCCAAGGGACAGGTCCCTACGAGCAGTACTTC. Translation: CASSQGTGPYEQYF.

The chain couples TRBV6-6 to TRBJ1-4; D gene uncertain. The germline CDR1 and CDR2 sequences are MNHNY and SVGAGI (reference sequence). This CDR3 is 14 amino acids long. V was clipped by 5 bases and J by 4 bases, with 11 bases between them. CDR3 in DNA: TGTGCCAGCAGTCGCGTTCGGGGTAATGAAAAACTGTTTTTT. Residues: CASSRVRGNEKLFF.

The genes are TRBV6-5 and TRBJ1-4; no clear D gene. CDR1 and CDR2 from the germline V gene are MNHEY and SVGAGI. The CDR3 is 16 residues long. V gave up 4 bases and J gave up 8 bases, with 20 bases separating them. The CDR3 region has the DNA TGTGCCAGCAGTTTCACTGGGAGCCCGGGTGGCGAAAAACTGTTTTTT. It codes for CASSFTGSPGGEKLFF.

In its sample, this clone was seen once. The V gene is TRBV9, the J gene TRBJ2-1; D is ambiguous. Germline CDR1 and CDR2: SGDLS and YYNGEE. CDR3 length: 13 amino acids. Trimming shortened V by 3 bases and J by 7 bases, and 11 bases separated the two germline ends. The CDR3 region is CASSDIPQNEQFF. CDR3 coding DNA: TGTGCCAGCAGCGATATACCCCAGAATGAGCAGTTCTTC. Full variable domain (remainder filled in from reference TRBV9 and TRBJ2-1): DSGVTQTPKHLITATGQRVTLRCSPRSGDLSVYWYQQSLDQGLQFLIQYYNGEERAKGNILERFSAQQFPDLHSELNLSSLELGDSALYFCASSDIPQNEQFFGPGTRLTVL.

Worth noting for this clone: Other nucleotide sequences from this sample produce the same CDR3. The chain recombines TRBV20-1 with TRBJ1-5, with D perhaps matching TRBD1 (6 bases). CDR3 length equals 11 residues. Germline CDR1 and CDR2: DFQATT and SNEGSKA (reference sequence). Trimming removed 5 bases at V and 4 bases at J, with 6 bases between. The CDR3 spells CSAQGNQPQHF. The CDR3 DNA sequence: TGCAGTGCTCAGGGGAATCAGCCCCAGCATTTT.

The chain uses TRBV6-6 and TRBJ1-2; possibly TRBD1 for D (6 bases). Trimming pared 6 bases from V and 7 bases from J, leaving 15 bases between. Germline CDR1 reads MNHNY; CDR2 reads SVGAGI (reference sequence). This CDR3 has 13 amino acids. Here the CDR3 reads CASRPRGVLGYTF. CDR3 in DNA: TGTGCCAGCAGACCGAGGGGGGTGCTTGGCTACACCTTC.

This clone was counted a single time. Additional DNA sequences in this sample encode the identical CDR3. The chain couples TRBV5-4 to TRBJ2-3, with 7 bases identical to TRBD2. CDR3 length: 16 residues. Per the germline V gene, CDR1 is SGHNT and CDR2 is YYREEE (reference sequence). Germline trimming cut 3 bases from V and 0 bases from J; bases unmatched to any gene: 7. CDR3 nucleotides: TGTGCCAGCAGCTCATGGACTAGTGGTAGCACAGATACGCAGTATTTT. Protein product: CASSSWTSGSTDTQYF.

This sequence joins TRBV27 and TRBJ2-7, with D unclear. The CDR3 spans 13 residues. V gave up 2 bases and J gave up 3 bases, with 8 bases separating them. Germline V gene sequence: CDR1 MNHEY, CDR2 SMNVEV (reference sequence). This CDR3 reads CASSLARRYEQYF. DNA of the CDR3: TGTGCCAGCAGTTTAGCCCGGCGCTACGAGCAGTACTTC.

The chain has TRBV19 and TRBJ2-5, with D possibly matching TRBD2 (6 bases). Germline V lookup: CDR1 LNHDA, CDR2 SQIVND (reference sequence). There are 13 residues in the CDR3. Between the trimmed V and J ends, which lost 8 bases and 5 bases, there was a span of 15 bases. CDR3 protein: CASCREAGETQYF. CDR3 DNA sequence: TGTGCCAGTTGCCGAGAGGCGGGGGAGACCCAGTACTTC.

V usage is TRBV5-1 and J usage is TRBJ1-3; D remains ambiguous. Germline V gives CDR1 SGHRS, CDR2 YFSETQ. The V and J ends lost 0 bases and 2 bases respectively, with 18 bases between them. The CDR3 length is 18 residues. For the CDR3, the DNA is TGCGCCAGCAGCTTGGACAGCCACCAAGTCTTAGCTGGAAACACCATATATTTT. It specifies CASSLDSHQVLAGNTIYF.

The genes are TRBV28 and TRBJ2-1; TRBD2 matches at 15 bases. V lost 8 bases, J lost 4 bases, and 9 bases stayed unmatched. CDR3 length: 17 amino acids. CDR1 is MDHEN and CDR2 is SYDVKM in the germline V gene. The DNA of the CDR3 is TGTGCCAGCGGGTCGTGGACTAGCGGGAGGGTATACAATGAGCAGTTCTTC. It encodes CASGSWTSGRVYNEQFF.